The 12 T cell receptor beta chains given below trace back to one sample, sequenced in a study of cytomegalovirus exposure and HLA in healthy donors. A multiplex PCR was run with 60 Vbeta primers and 13 Jbeta primers. The data were produced by immunoSEQ multiplex PCR, yet TCRdb's version contains in-frame clones alone and is incomplete. The profile covers roughly 100,000 clones, with approximately 70% appearing a single time and more than 2.5% taken by the ten largest. What was sequenced was PBMCs. Source of these receptors: a man aged 30 to 45 in good health and CMV-seronegative.

V is TRBV6-1 and J is TRBJ2-1; weak D call: TRBD1 (5 bases). Trimming removed 6 bases at V and 2 bases at J, with 14 bases between. The CDR3 is made up of 15 amino acids. Germline V gene sequence: CDR1 MNHNS, CDR2 SASEGT. CDR3 nucleotides: TGTGCCAGCAGATATTCAGGGAATACCTACAATGAGCAGTTCTTC. It encodes CASRYSGNTYNEQFF.

This clone appeared a few times. The chain recombines TRBV7-3 with TRBJ2-5, with 12 bases fitting TRBD2. The trim removed 1 base at V and 4 bases at J, leaving 4 bases unmatched. Germline CDR1 is SGHTA and CDR2 is FQGTGA. CDR3 length equals 16 residues. The chain's CDR3 is CASSLKGLAGRETQYF. In DNA, the CDR3 is TGTGCCAGCAGCTTAAAAGGACTAGCGGGACGAGAGACCCAGTACTTC.

This chain uses TRBV29-1 with TRBJ1-4; D possibly corresponds to TRBD1 (6 bases). This CDR3 is 13 amino acids long. CDR1 is SQVTM and CDR2 is ANQGSEA in the germline V gene. Trimming took 6 bases from V and 8 from J, leaving 16 bases between them. In DNA, the CDR3 is TGCAGCGTGCTAAACAGGGATCGGGAAAAACTGTTTTTT. Its protein product is CSVLNRDREKLFF.

The V and J genes are TRBV11-3 and TRBJ2-7, with D perhaps TRBD1 (6 bases). Germline CDR1 is SGHNT and CDR2 is YENEEA. CDR3 length: 14 amino acids. V was trimmed by 1 base and J by 1 base, leaving 8 bases between them. The CDR3 nucleotides are TGTGCCAGCAGCTTAGGGACAGCTTCCTACGAGCAGTACTTC. It translates to CASSLGTASYEQYF.

Turning to this clone: This CDR3 is also generated by other DNA sequences in the sample. The rearrangement uses TRBV11-3 and TRBJ2-1; 7 bases match TRBD2. Germline values: CDR1 SGHNT, CDR2 YENEEA. CDR3 size: 14 residues. J lost 0 bases, V lost 4 bases, and 0 bases had no gene match. CDR3 in DNA: TGTGCCAGCAGCTCTAGCGGCTCCTACAATGAGCAGTTCTTC. Translated: CASSSSGSYNEQFF.

The chain is built from TRBV5-1 and TRBJ2-5, with 7 bases matching TRBD1. This CDR3 spans 15 amino acids. V lost 0 bases, J lost 4 bases, and 6 bases stayed unmatched. Looked up from germline, CDR1 is SGHRS and CDR2 is YFSETQ. In DNA form, the CDR3 reads TGCGCCAGCAGCTTGGCCGGGACAGCAAGAGAGACCCAGTACTTC. Translating it yields CASSLAGTARETQYF.

The genes are TRBV7-9 and TRBJ2-3; perhaps TRBD1 as D (6 bases). The CDR3 is 14 amino acids. V was cut by 0 bases and J by 4 bases, with 8 bases left in between. Germline CDR1 is SEHNR and CDR2 is FQNEAQ (reference sequence). CDR3 residues: CASSLAGAPDTQYF. The CDR3 coding sequence is TGTGCCAGCAGCTTAGCGGGGGCGCCAGATACGCAGTATTTT.

The V gene is TRBV18, the J gene TRBJ2-7; a possible D gene is TRBD1 (6 bases). This CDR3 contains 13 residues. The germline V gene has CDR1 KGHSH and CDR2 LQKENI. V was cut by 3 bases and J by 4 bases, with 10 bases left in between. The CDR3 loop reads CASSPGHAYEQYF. The CDR3, as DNA: TGTGCCAGCTCACCGGGACACGCATACGAGCAGTACTTC.

This chain links TRBV30 with TRBJ2-7; TRBD2 matches at 8 bases. The CDR3 length is 14 residues. Trimming at V came to 7 bases and at J to 2 bases, leaving 10 bases not matched to a gene. CDR1 and CDR2 (germline): GTSNPN, SVGIG (reference sequence). The CDR3 here is CAYHSGGRPYEQYF. In DNA form, the CDR3 reads TGTGCCTACCACAGCGGGGGCAGGCCCTACGAGCAGTACTTC.

This chain joins TRBV6-6 and TRBJ2-7; TRBD2 matches at 8 bases. Trimming cost V 2 bases and J 1 base; bases outside gene matches: 7. CDR1 and CDR2 (germline): MNHNY, SVGAGI (reference sequence). CDR3 length equals 16 residues. The CDR3 sequence is CASSYPPGGESYEQYF. CDR3 DNA: TGTGCCAGCAGTTACCCCCCCGGGGGGGAGTCCTACGAGCAGTACTTC.

V and J are TRBV11-1 and TRBJ2-7, with 9 bases fitting TRBD1. The V gene end was trimmed by 4 bases and the J gene end by 1 base; junction bases not matched to a gene: 5. Per germline, CDR1 SGHAT and CDR2 FQDESV (reference sequence). The CDR3 has 15 amino acids. As DNA, the CDR3 is TGTGCCAGCAGCTCCGGACAGGGGAGGTCCTACGAGCAGTACTTC. Translating gives CASSSGQGRSYEQYF.

This clone appeared a few times. CDR3 loop: CASSLQGAGYNSPLHF. As DNA, the CDR3 is TGTGCCAGCAGCTTACAGGGGGCAGGCTACAATTCACCCCTCCACTTT. The chain employs TRBV7-2 and TRBJ1-6; 8 positions agree with TRBD1. V dropped 2 bases and J dropped 7; count of bases not matched to a gene: 7. CDR1 and CDR2 from the germline V gene are SGHTA and FQGNSA. The CDR3 is 16 residues long.